The 32 T cell receptor beta chains in this list originate from one sample, sequenced in a study of CD8 T cells in ankylosing spondylitis. TCRdb redid the calling of the 5' RACE reads with MiXCR, one entry per CDR3 protein. The sample has 200,000 to 300,000 distinct CDR3 sequences, under 8.5% seen once; the top ten hold around 5.1%. Specimen: blood, either unsorted or a sorted T cell fraction (not recorded which). The receptors were sampled from a female donor with ankylosing spondylitis or in good health (not recorded which).

The table lists this clonotype with many counts. The chain employs TRBV23-1 and TRBJ1-4; possible D gene TRBD1, 5 bases. TRBV23-1 is noted as an ORF with a role that remains uncertain. The length of the CDR3 is 14 residues. V was pared by 10 bases and J by 7 bases, with 19 bases between. DNA of the CDR3: TGCGCCATTCCTTGTGCGGGCCAGGGTGAAAAACTGTTTTTT. Its translation: CAIPCAGQGEKLFF.

This clonotype came up many times. This rearrangement joins TRBV20-1 to TRBJ2-1, with D unresolved. Trimming shortened V by 6 bases and J by 4 bases, and 22 bases separated the two germline ends. The CDR3 runs 16 residues. The V gene's germline CDR1 is DFQATT and CDR2 SNEGSKA (reference sequence). CDR3 in amino acids: CSAKSASGPFYNEQFF. CDR3 bases: TGCAGTGCCAAGTCCGCATCCGGACCCTTTTACAATGAGCAGTTCTTC.

There are many counts of this clonotype. The chain employs TRBV29-1 and TRBJ2-4, with D perhaps TRBD1 (6 bases). The V end lost 5 bases, the J end lost 3 bases, and 8 bases lay between the germline ends. The CDR3 is made up of 12 amino acids. Germline V CDR1 and CDR2: SQVTM, ANQGSEA. In nucleotides, the CDR3 is TGCAGCGTTACACAGGGCAAAAACATTCAGTACTTC. Translated: CSVTQGKNIQYF.

With respect to this clonotype: The final CDR3 position lacks the conserved phenylalanine or tryptophan, pointing to a likely read error. The CDR3 nucleotides read TGTGCCAGCAGCTTACTAGCGGGAAACTACGAGCAGTACTCC. Residues: CASSLLAGNYEQYS. The gene calls are TRBV7-9 and TRBJ2-7, with TRBD2 matching 9 bases. CDR1 and CDR2 from the germline V gene are SEHNR and FQNEAQ (reference sequence). The CDR3 is 14 residues long. The trim removed 2 bases at V and 3 bases at J, leaving 2 bases unmatched.

This clonotype was seen many times. The rearrangement joins TRBV4-1 to TRBJ2-7, with 9 bases lining up with TRBD1. This CDR3 contains 15 residues. CDR1 is MGHRA, CDR2 YSYEKL, per germline. The V and J ends lost 4 bases and 2 bases, in that order; junction bases with no gene match: 6. CDR3: CASSLGQGRAYEQYF. The DNA for the CDR3 is TGCGCCAGCAGCCTTGGACAGGGGCGTGCCTACGAGCAGTACTTC.

In regard to this clonotype: Germline is not matched at one junction end, which may reflect a read error. The V call is TRBV11-3, the J call TRBJ2-1; D unresolved. Germline V gene data show CDR1 as SGHNT and CDR2 as YENEEA. The CDR3 extends over 15 amino acids. The CDR3 spells CVSSLGAGPRSEQFF. The DNA for the CDR3 is TGTGTCAGCAGCTTAGGAGCTGGTCCTCGCAGTGAGCAGTTCTTC.

This clonotype was recorded many times. The CDR3 spells CASSYSGGNSGNTIYF. DNA of the CDR3: TGTGCCAGCAGCTACTCAGGGGGAAACTCTGGAAACACCATATATTTT. The chain employs TRBV11-2 and TRBJ1-3, with 7 positions matching TRBD1. The CDR3 runs 16 residues. The V and J ends lost 4 bases and 0 bases, in that order; junction bases with no gene match: 6. In germline, CDR1 is SGHAT, CDR2 FQNNGV. The complete variable domain, with remaining parts taken from reference TRBV11-2 and TRBJ1-3, reads EAGVAQSPRYKIIEKRQSVAFWCNPISGHATLYWYQQILGQGPKLLIQFQNNGVVDDSQLPKDRFSAERLKGVDSTLKIQPAKLEDSAVYLCASSYSGGNSGNTIYFGEGSWLTVV.

J is TRBJ2-4 and V is TRBV7-9, with unresolved D. Germline V CDR1 and CDR2: SEHNR, FQNEAQ (reference sequence). The CDR3 covers 15 residues. V was cut by 1 base and J by 1 base, with 8 bases left in between. CDR3 sequence reads: CASSLVDGAKNIQYF. Here the CDR3 DNA reads TGTGCCAGCAGCTTAGTGGATGGGGCCAAAAACATTCAGTACTTC. The whole variable domain, filled in from reference TRBV7-9 and TRBJ2-4, reads DTGVSQNPRHKITKRGQNVTFRCDPISEHNRLYWYRQTLGQGPEFLTYFQNEAQLEKSRLLSDRFSAERPKGSFSTLEIQRTEQGDSAMYLCASSLVDGAKNIQYFGAGTRLSVL.

This clonotype was picked up many times. The chain has TRBV5-5 and TRBJ2-7; D remains ambiguous. This CDR3 contains 15 residues. Trimming cost V 4 bases and J 5 bases, with 19 bases left between them. Germline-derived CDR1 and CDR2 are SGHKS and YYEKEE (reference sequence). In DNA form, the CDR3 reads TGTGCCAGCAGCCCTGAAGGATCAGAGATGAACGAGCAGTACTTC. Protein sequence: CASSPEGSEMNEQYF.

This clonotype was seen at least ten times. This rearrangement joins TRBV28 to TRBJ1-5; D gene ambiguous. Trimming shortened V by 3 bases and J by 6 bases, and 9 bases separated the two germline ends. This CDR3 spans 13 amino acids. Germline CDR1 reads MDHEN; CDR2 reads SYDVKM. The CDR3 DNA reads TGTGCCAGCAGTTTTGGACTACTTCAGCCCCAGCATTTT. This codes for CASSFGLLQPQHF.

This clonotype was observed at least ten times. The chain combines TRBV20-1 with TRBJ2-3; 11 nucleotides match TRBD2. The V and J ends lost 6 bases and 4 bases, in that order; junction bases with no gene match: 3. Germline values: CDR1 DFQATT, CDR2 SNEGSKA (reference sequence). This CDR3 is 13 amino acids long. DNA of the CDR3: TGCAGTGCCCTAGCGGGAGGACCAGATACGCAGTATTTT. It specifies CSALAGGPDTQYF.

This clonotype was seen a handful of times. The J gene is TRBJ1-2, the V gene TRBV4-1; D might be TRBD1 (5 bases). V shed 6 bases and J shed 4 bases, with 21 bases lying between them. The germline gives CDR1 MGHRA, CDR2 YSYEKL. This CDR3 region has 16 residues. The CDR3 here is CASSPAGGGVGYGYTF. The CDR3 coding sequence is TGCGCCAGCAGTCCAGCGGGCGGGGGAGTGGGCTATGGCTACACCTTC.

This clonotype was seen only a few times. This chain links TRBV12-3 or TRBV12-4 with TRBJ2-7; D gene ambiguous. Trimming shortened V by 4 bases and J by 9 bases, and 13 bases separated the two germline ends. CDR3 length equals 12 residues. The CDR3, as DNA: TGTGCCAGCAGTTCGTCGGGTACGGTGCAGTACTTC. This translates into CASSSSGTVQYF.

Ten or more counts support this clonotype. This chain connects TRBV6-2 or TRBV6-3 to TRBJ2-7; tentatively, D is TRBD1 or TRBD2 (6 bases each). The CDR3 runs 14 residues. Germline assignment: CDR1 MNHEY and CDR2 SVGEGT. V lost 9 bases, J lost 2 bases, and 17 bases lay in between. In nucleotides, the CDR3 is TGTGCCAGTGGGGGGCTAGCGCTTACCTACGAGCAGTACTTC. Protein product: CASGGLALTYEQYF.

This clonotype was seen many times. The chain couples TRBV29-1 to TRBJ2-5; 9 bases are a match to TRBD2. Germline V lookup: CDR1 SQVTM, CDR2 ANQGSEA. The CDR3 covers 13 residues. J gave up 4 bases and V 6 bases, and 6 bases lay outside the gene matches. CDR3 DNA: TGCAGCGTAGCGGGAGGAGGCCCAGAGACCCAGTACTTC. Its translation: CSVAGGGPETQYF. Drawing the rest from reference TRBV29-1 and TRBJ2-5, the complete variable domain is SAVISQKPSRDICQRGTSLTIQCQVDSQVTMMFWYRQQPGQSLTLIATANQGSEATYESGFVIDKFPISRPNLTFSTLTVSNMSPEDSSIYLCSVAGGGPETQYFGPGTRLLVL.

In its sample, this clonotype was seen many times. The chain joins TRBV24-1 to TRBJ1-2; possibly TRBD1 for D (5 bases). Per germline, CDR1 KGHDR and CDR2 SFDVKD. The CDR3 length is 13 residues. Trimming pared 5 bases from V and 4 bases from J, leaving 10 bases between. CDR3 sequence: CATSAGQAYGYTF. The DNA of the CDR3 is TGTGCCACCAGTGCCGGACAAGCCTATGGCTACACCTTC.

This clonotype was seen repeatedly, ten times or more. The V call is TRBV6-1, the J call TRBJ2-5; 7 nucleotides line up with TRBD2. CDR1 and CDR2 (germline): MNHNS, SASEGT. The CDR3 runs 15 residues. Trimming took 1 base from V and 4 from J; bases not matched to a gene: 6. The CDR3 DNA follows: TGTGCCAGCAGTGAAGTGGGGGGGAGGGCAGAGACCCAGTACTTC. This translates into CASSEVGGRAETQYF.

This clonotype was counted at least ten times. The chain recombines TRBV20-1 with TRBJ2-1; 8 bases map to TRBD1. This CDR3 is 14 amino acids long. Germline assignment: CDR1 DFQATT and CDR2 SNEGSKA (reference sequence). V was clipped by 6 bases and J by 2 bases; unmatched bases: 6. The CDR3 DNA is TGCAGTGCCCAATGGACAGGGCCCTACAATGAGCAGTTCTTC. This codes for CSAQWTGPYNEQFF.

The sample holds many counts of this clonotype. The chain combines TRBV5-6 with TRBJ2-5, with 7 nucleotides matching TRBD2. CDR1 and CDR2 from the germline V gene are SGHDT and YYEEEE. Germline trimming cut 2 bases from V and 5 bases from J; bases unmatched to any gene: 9. The CDR3 extends over 15 amino acids. The CDR3 bases are TGTGCCAGCAGCTTATCTTCCTGGGGGGGTGAGACCCAGTACTTC. Translation: CASSLSSWGGETQYF.

This clonotype was seen repeatedly, ten times or more. V gene TRBV2 combines with J gene TRBJ2-3; D tentatively reads TRBD1 or TRBD2 (6 bases each). V was cut by 3 bases and J by 3 bases, with 13 bases left in between. The CDR3 spans 15 residues. CDR1 is SNHLY and CDR2 is FYNNEI in the germline V gene. The CDR3 reads CASSDEGGRTDTQYF. CDR3 DNA: TGTGCCAGCAGTGACGAAGGGGGGAGAACAGATACGCAGTATTTT.

This clonotype came up a few times. The rearrangement uses TRBV7-9 and TRBJ1-2; 7 nucleotides align to TRBD1. V was clipped by 5 bases and J by 9 bases; unmatched bases: 15. CDR1 and CDR2 (germline): SEHNR, FQNEAQ (reference sequence). The CDR3 is 15 residues long. The CDR3 region is CASSPTGAHEGSYTF. As DNA, the CDR3 is TGTGCCAGCAGCCCTACAGGGGCCCACGAGGGGAGCTACACCTTC.

This clonotype was counted at least ten times. V usage is TRBV6-2 or TRBV6-3 and J usage is TRBJ2-7; no clear D. The CDR3 length is 12 residues. In germline, CDR1 is MNHEY, CDR2 SVGEGT. Between the trimmed V and J ends, which lost 10 bases and 3 bases, there was a span of 13 bases. In DNA, the CDR3 is TGTGCCATCCGCTCGGACCACTACGAGCAGTACTTC. Its protein is CAIRSDHYEQYF.

This clonotype was counted ten times or more. This chain joins TRBV10-2 and TRBJ2-7; 8 positions match TRBD2. V was pared by 5 bases and J by 7 bases, with 10 bases of the junction left unmatched. The CDR3 loop spans 14 amino acids. In germline, CDR1 is WSHSY, CDR2 SAAADI. The CDR3 protein is CASSKTSALLEQYF. In nucleotides, the CDR3 is TGCGCCAGCAGTAAGACTAGCGCCTTGTTGGAGCAGTACTTC.

This clonotype was detected ten times or more. The chain is built from TRBV5-1 and TRBJ2-7, with 9 bases fitting TRBD1. The CDR3 covers 14 residues. The germline V gene encodes CDR1 SGHRS and CDR2 YFSETQ. The V and J ends lost 0 bases and 5 bases, in that order; junction bases with no gene match: 3. CDR3: CASSLETGGDEQYF. CDR3 DNA: TGCGCCAGCAGCTTGGAGACAGGGGGGGACGAGCAGTACTTC.

The table lists this clonotype with many counts. This sequence joins TRBV12-3 or TRBV12-4 and TRBJ2-2, with D unresolved. The CDR3 extends over 11 amino acids. The ends were cut back, 5 bases at V and 8 bases at J, with 6 bases in the middle. The CDR3 reads CASSPSGELFF. CDR3 coding DNA: TGTGCCAGCAGTCCCTCGGGGGAGCTGTTTTTT.

This clonotype was observed a few times. V is TRBV30 and J is TRBJ2-7; perhaps TRBD2 as D (5 bases). Germline V gene lookup returns CDR1 GTSNPN and CDR2 SVGIG (reference sequence). The CDR3 extends over 12 amino acids. Trimming took 1 base from V and 2 from J, leaving 6 bases between them. CDR3 sequence (DNA): TGTGCCTGGAGTGGGGGAGCCTACGAGCAGTACTTC. It translates to CAWSGGAYEQYF.

This clonotype has ten or more counts. The genes are TRBV20-1 and TRBJ1-2, with TRBD1 matching 9 bases. Per germline, CDR1 DFQATT and CDR2 SNEGSKA (reference sequence). The CDR3 loop spans 13 amino acids. V lost 3 bases, J lost 5 bases, and 4 bases stayed unmatched. CDR3 sequence (DNA): TGCAGTGCTAGTCGGGACAGGGTTTATGGCTACACCTTC. Its protein is CSASRDRVYGYTF.

At least ten counts were recorded for this clonotype. J is TRBJ1-2 and V is TRBV30; D is unclear. The germline V gene has CDR1 GTSNPN and CDR2 SVGIG (reference sequence). The CDR3 is 12 residues long. Trimming took 3 bases from V and 2 from J, leaving 7 bases between them. CDR3 nucleotide sequence: TGTGCCTGGAGAGGAGGAAACTATGGCTACACCTTC. Amino acid sequence: CAWRGGNYGYTF.

The sample holds many counts of this clonotype. The CDR3 loop reads CASSSNRAQREKLFF. CDR3 in DNA: TGTGCCAGCAGCTCTAACAGGGCTCAGAGAGAAAAACTGTTTTTT. The genes are TRBV2 and TRBJ1-4; possibly TRBD1 for D (6 bases). The CDR3 has 15 amino acids. The germline gives CDR1 SNHLY, CDR2 FYNNEI. V lost 6 bases to trimming and J lost 8 bases, with 19 bases between them. The full variable domain, completed using reference TRBV2 and TRBJ1-4, is EPEVTQTPSHQVTQMGQEVILRCVPISNHLYFYWYRQILGQKVEFLVSFYNNEISEKSEIFDDQFSVERPDGSNFTLKIRSTKLEDSAMYFCASSSNRAQREKLFFGSGTQLSVL.

This clonotype was detected ten times or more. The V and J genes are TRBV27 and TRBJ2-3; either TRBD1 or TRBD2 may supply D (5 bases each). The V end was cut by 8 bases, the J end by 5 bases, with 14 bases between. Germline loops: CDR1 MNHEY, CDR2 SMNVEV (reference sequence). The CDR3 is made up of 13 amino acids. CDR3: CASAHGGVDTQYF. The CDR3 nucleotides read TGTGCCAGCGCCCATGGGGGAGTAGATACGCAGTATTTT.

This clonotype has ten or more counts. The CDR3 nucleotides are TGTGCCAGCAGCTTAGTGCGGGGATACTACAATGAGCAGTTCTTC. Its translation is CASSLVRGYYNEQFF. This sequence joins TRBV7-8 and TRBJ2-1; weak D call: TRBD2 (6 bases). CDR3 length equals 15 residues. CDR1 is SGHVS, CDR2 FQNEAQ, per germline. V lost 1 base and J lost 3, with 10 bases in between.

This clonotype was detected only once. This could be a read error, since a much larger clone is one nucleotide away. The J gene is TRBJ2-1, the V gene TRBV5-6; 9 positions agree with TRBD2. In germline, CDR1 is SGHDT, CDR2 YYEEEE. The trim removed 4 bases at V and 5 bases at J, leaving 7 bases unmatched. CDR3 length: 15 residues. The CDR3 protein is CASSTAGLANNEQFF. The CDR3 DNA follows: TGTGCCAGCAGCACCGCAGGACTAGCGAACAATGAGCAGTTCTTC.